The 15 T cell receptor beta chains given below trace back to one sample, sequenced in a study of shared clonotypes between healthy human individuals. This table comes from immunoSEQ multiplex PCR, and its TCRdb copy is limited to in-frame clones, with some not included. The repertoire holds 2,100,000 or so clones, approximately 96% seen once, with over 0.1% in the top ten. Sequencing was done on a sample of naive CD4+ T cells sorted from blood. The subset is: CD45RA+ positively selected. The receptors originated from a man between 18 and 35 years old in good health.

As for this clone: The same CDR3 is also encoded by other DNA sequences in this sample. The J gene is TRBJ2-7, the V gene TRBV6-5; D remains ambiguous. From germline, CDR1 is MNHEY and CDR2 SVGAGI. V was trimmed by 5 bases and J by 3 bases, leaving 5 bases between them. The CDR3 covers 11 residues. The CDR3 DNA reads as TGTGCCAGCAGTAGCTACTACGAGCAGTACTTC. It yields the protein CASSSYYEQYF.

The chain uses TRBV9 and TRBJ2-4; TRBD1 matches at 12 bases. The CDR3 sequence is 17 residues long. Germline trimming cut 0 bases from V and 5 bases from J; bases unmatched to any gene: 6. Per the germline V gene, CDR1 is SGDLS and CDR2 is YYNGEE. CDR3 in DNA: TGTGCCAGCAGCGTAGGTAGGGACAGGGGGCTCCAAAACATTCAGTACTTC. Translation gives CASSVGRDRGLQNIQYF.

This chain's CDR3 is CASSFRGRSSNQPQHF. For the CDR3, the DNA is TGTGCCAGCAGCTTTCGGGGGCGGTCGAGCAATCAGCCCCAGCATTTT. The rearrangement links TRBV5-6 to TRBJ1-5; the D gene is possibly TRBD1 (6 bases). V was shortened by 2 bases and J by 1 base, with 13 bases between the two germline ends. CDR1 is SGHDT, CDR2 YYEEEE, per germline. This CDR3 comprises 16 residues.

This clone was seen only once. The rearrangement uses TRBV6-1 and TRBJ2-7, with D tentatively TRBD1 (5 bases). Between the trimmed V and J ends, which lost 0 bases and 4 bases, there was a span of 13 bases. CDR1 and CDR2 (germline): MNHNS, SASEGT. The CDR3 is 15 residues long. The CDR3: CASSEAGTGDYEQYF. For the CDR3, the DNA is TGTGCCAGCAGTGAAGCTGGAACAGGTGATTACGAGCAGTACTTC.

The chain recombines TRBV14 with TRBJ2-7, with a possible D match to TRBD2 (7 bases). The CDR3 totals 15 residues. Trimming left V 2 bases short and J 6 bases short, with 17 bases between. The V gene's germline CDR1 is SGHDN and CDR2 FVKESK. The CDR3 spells CASSQIHGGAAEQYF. The CDR3 nucleotides are TGTGCCAGCAGCCAAATCCATGGGGGGGCAGCCGAGCAGTACTTC. The entire variable domain, with the rest obtained from reference TRBV14 and TRBJ2-7, is as follows: EAGVTQFPSHSVIEKGQTVTLRCDPISGHDNLYWYRRVMGKEIKFLLHFVKESKQDESGMPNNRFLAERTGGTYSTLKVQPAELEDSGVYFCASSQIHGGAAEQYFGPGTRLTVT.

The rearrangement uses TRBV29-1 and TRBJ2-7; 7 nucleotides align to TRBD2. In germline, CDR1 is SQVTM, CDR2 ANQGSEA. The CDR3 loop spans 13 amino acids. V trimming: 4 bases; J trimming: 1 base; junction bases outside the gene matches: 4. The CDR3 loop is CSVVGGDSYEQYF. DNA of the CDR3: TGCAGCGTTGTTGGGGGGGATTCCTACGAGCAGTACTTC.

The CDR3 protein is CASSYSDRQYEQYF. CDR3 in DNA: TGTGCCAGCAGTTACTCGGACAGACAATACGAGCAGTACTTC. The chain carries TRBV6-6 and TRBJ2-7, with a possible D match to TRBD1 (6 bases). V lost 0 bases to trimming and J lost 4 bases, with 10 bases between them. CDR1 and CDR2 from the germline V gene are MNHNY and SVGAGI (reference sequence). The CDR3 is made up of 14 amino acids.

This clone was detected once. The chain is built from TRBV9 and TRBJ2-1; 12 bases are shared with TRBD2. The V gene end was trimmed by 4 bases and the J gene end by 5 bases; junction bases not matched to a gene: 4. The CDR3 spans 15 residues. The germline V gene has CDR1 SGDLS and CDR2 YYNGEE. Here the CDR3 reads CASSIRLAGDNEQFF. CDR3 DNA: TGTGCCAGCAGCATTCGACTAGCGGGAGACAATGAGCAGTTCTTC.

The chain combines TRBV28 with TRBJ2-5; D is unclear. CDR3 length: 15 residues. Germline V lookup: CDR1 MDHEN, CDR2 SYDVKM. V lost 6 bases and J lost 2, with 16 bases in between. The CDR3 DNA is TGTGCCAGCAGCCGCCCGCCAGCCTTGCAAGAGACCCAGTACTTC. It yields the protein CASSRPPALQETQYF.

This chain uses TRBV6-1 with TRBJ1-5, with TRBD1 matching over 8 bases. V dropped 5 bases and J dropped 5; count of bases not matched to a gene: 5. This CDR3 has 14 amino acids. Germline CDR1 is MNHNS and CDR2 is SASEGT. CDR3 sequence (DNA): TGTGCCAGCAGTCGGACAGGGCGGGATCAGCCCCAGCATTTT. Its translation is CASSRTGRDQPQHF.

This chain links TRBV7-2 with TRBJ1-3; D is perhaps TRBD1 (5 bases). Trimming took off 3 bases at V and 0 bases at J, with 18 bases between the two ends. Germline lookup yields CDR1 SGHTA and CDR2 FQGNSA. The CDR3 has 18 amino acids. In DNA form, the CDR3 reads TGTGCCAGCAGCTTCTTGTTATTAGACAGAACCTCTGGAAACACCATATATTTT. As protein: CASSFLLLDRTSGNTIYF.

The CDR3 protein is CASSYGSRSEQYF. CDR3 nucleotides: TGTGCCAGCAGTTACGGCTCTCGGTCCGAGCAGTACTTC. This chain uses TRBV6-5 with TRBJ2-7; D gene uncertain. The germline V and J ends were trimmed by 2 bases and 6 bases, with 11 bases remaining between them. Germline-derived CDR1 and CDR2 are MNHEY and SVGAGI. This CDR3 comprises 13 residues.

J is TRBJ2-2 and V is TRBV25-1, with D tentatively TRBD1 (6 bases). The CDR3 is made up of 16 amino acids. The germline V gene has CDR1 MGHDK and CDR2 SYGVNS. The V and J ends lost 3 bases and 0 bases respectively, with 11 bases between them. CDR3 bases: TGTGCCAGCAGTGACCCGGGACACTCGAACACCGGGGAGCTGTTTTTT. This sequence encodes CASSDPGHSNTGELFF.

V and J are TRBV10-3 and TRBJ1-5; no clear D gene. V dropped 0 bases and J dropped 11 bases, with 11 bases sitting between them. In germline, CDR1 is ENHRY, CDR2 SYGVKD. CDR3 length equals 13 residues. The DNA for the CDR3 is TGTGCCATCAGTGAGTCCGGGTTAGTAGCCCAGCATTTT. Protein: CAISESGLVAQHF.

V gene TRBV28 combines with J gene TRBJ1-2; no clear D gene. This CDR3 contains 14 residues. Germline lookup yields CDR1 MDHEN and CDR2 SYDVKM. V was trimmed by 9 bases and J by 3 bases, leaving 17 bases between them. CDR3 coding DNA: TGTGCCAGTAAAACCCCTCTGGACTACTATGGCTACACCTTC. It specifies CASKTPLDYYGYTF.